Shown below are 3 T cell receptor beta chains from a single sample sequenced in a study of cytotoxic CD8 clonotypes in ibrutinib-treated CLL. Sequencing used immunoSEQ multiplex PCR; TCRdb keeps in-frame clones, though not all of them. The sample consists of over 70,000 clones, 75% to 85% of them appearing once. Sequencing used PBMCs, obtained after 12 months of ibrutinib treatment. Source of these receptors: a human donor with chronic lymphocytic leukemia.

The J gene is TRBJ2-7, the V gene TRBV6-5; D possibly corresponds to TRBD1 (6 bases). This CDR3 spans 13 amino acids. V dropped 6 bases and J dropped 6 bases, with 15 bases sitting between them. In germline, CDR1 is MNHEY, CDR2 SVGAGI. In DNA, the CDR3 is TGTGCCAGCAGCCGGACAGTGGCTGGCGAGCAGTACTTC. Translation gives CASSRTVAGEQYF.

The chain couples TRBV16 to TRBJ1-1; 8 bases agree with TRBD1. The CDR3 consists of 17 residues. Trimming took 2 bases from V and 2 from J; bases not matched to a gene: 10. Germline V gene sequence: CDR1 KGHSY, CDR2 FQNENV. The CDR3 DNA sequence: TGTGCCAGCAGCCAAAGGGGCCCCGGGACAGGCAACACTGAAGCTTTCTTT. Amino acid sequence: CASSQRGPGTGNTEAFF.

CDR3 coding DNA: TGTGCCAGCAGCCAAGAGGACCACACAGATACGCAGTATTTT. Translating it yields CASSQEDHTDTQYF. This chain connects TRBV14 to TRBJ2-3; no definite D call. The CDR3 runs to 14 residues. CDR1 is SGHDN, CDR2 FVKESK, per germline. V was trimmed by 0 bases and J by 2 bases, leaving 6 bases between them.